These T cell receptor beta chains were read from a single sample in a study of cytomegalovirus exposure and HLA in healthy donors. The table came from immunoSEQ multiplex PCR; TCRdb's copy has only in-frame clones and leaves some out. The table includes 210,000 or so clones, around 85% detected once. Sample: PBMCs. The source is a human donor in good health. Both conserved end residues are part of each CDR3. Fields, in order: CDR3 DNA, CDR3 protein, J gene, clone size, V gene, D gene. The D gene is left open where the match is weak. Clone size, where shown, is once, few, many, or a class for clones that have expanded.

DNA: TGCGCCAGCAGCTTAGAACAGGACACCGCTGAAGCTTTCTTT; CDR3: CASSLEQDTAEAFF; J: TRBJ1-1; size: .; V: TRBV5-1; D: .
DNA: TGTGCCAGCAGCCCTCAGAAACTACGTAACACTGAAGCTTTCTTT; CDR3: CASSPQKLRNTEAFF; J: TRBJ1-1; size: few; V: TRBV7-2; D: .
DNA: TGTGCCAGCAGCCTCAGGACAGGGGGAAACCGAAAGAACACTGAAGCTTTCTTT; CDR3: CASSLRTGGNRKNTEAFF; J: TRBJ1-1; size: .; V: TRBV7-6; D: TRBD1
DNA: TGTGCCAGCACCGAAGCGATGGACACTGAAGCTTTCTTT; CDR3: CASTEAMDTEAFF; J: TRBJ1-1; size: .; V: TRBV9; D: .
DNA: TGCAGCGTTGTGGGCGACGCCAAAAACATTCAGTACTTC; CDR3: CSVVGDAKNIQYF; J: TRBJ2-4; size: .; V: TRBV29-1; D: .
DNA: TGTGCCAGCAGCCTAAGACAGGGGGGGTACTATGGCTACACCTTC; CDR3: CASSLRQGGYYGYTF; J: TRBJ1-2; size: .; V: TRBV6-4; D: TRBD1
DNA: TGTGCCAGCAGTTTATTCTCCACCGGGACAGGGGTACGGAGCTACACCTTC; CDR3: CASSLFSTGTGVRSYTF; J: TRBJ1-2; size: .; V: TRBV27; D: TRBD1
DNA: TGTGCCAGTAGTTCTTCCGGGACAGGGAACTACAATGAGCAGTTCTTC; CDR3: CASSSSGTGNYNEQFF; J: TRBJ2-1; size: .; V: TRBV19; D: TRBD1
DNA: TGTGCCAGTAGCCAAGGGGGAGTCACAGATACGCAGTATTTT; CDR3: CASSQGGVTDTQYF; J: TRBJ2-3; size: few; V: TRBV19; D: .
DNA: TGCGCCAGCATTGCCGGGACTAGTAATGGCGGTGAGCAGTTCTTC; CDR3: CASIAGTSNGGEQFF; J: TRBJ2-1; size: .; V: TRBV5-1; D: TRBD2
DNA: TGTGCCAGCAGCTCCACCTTCCTTGAACCCCGGGACTTAGACAATGAGCAGTTCTTC; CDR3: CASSSTFLEPRDLDNEQFF; J: TRBJ2-1; size: .; V: TRBV11-2; D: .
DNA: TGTGCCAGCAGTGCAGGAGGGGACACCGGGGAGCTGTTTTTT; CDR3: CASSAGGDTGELFF; J: TRBJ2-2; size: .; V: TRBV25-1; D: .
DNA: TGTGCCAGCAAGAGAGACAGGGCAGAGACCCAGTACTTC; CDR3: CASKRDRAETQYF; J: TRBJ2-5; size: .; V: TRBV2; D: TRBD1
DNA: TGTGCCAGCAGTGAAAGCGGGACATATACCTATGGCTACACCTTC; CDR3: CASSESGTYTYGYTF; J: TRBJ1-2; size: .; V: TRBV6-1; D: .
DNA: TGTGCCAGCAGCAGCAAAACTAGCGGACTCTACGAGCAGTACTTC; CDR3: CASSSKTSGLYEQYF; J: TRBJ2-7; size: .; V: TRBV7-2; D: TRBD2